One and the same sample provided the 3 T cell receptor beta chains below, sequenced in a study of long-term antiretroviral therapy in people with HIV. A v3.0 immunoSEQ assay was performed at survey level. TCRdb keeps only in-frame clones here, not all; method: immunoSEQ multiplex PCR. The table has roughly 28,000 clones, 82% seen once; the top ten hold 11% to 15%. The sample in question was unsorted PBMCs, obtained 2.9 years after starting antiretroviral therapy. The receptor set was obtained from a middle-aged man with HIV.

This chain connects TRBV27 to TRBJ2-2; 10 nucleotides align to TRBD2. Germline CDR1 MNHEY, CDR2 SMNVEV (reference sequence). Trimming took 7 bases from V and 5 from J; bases not matched to a gene: 13. This CDR3 is built from 17 residues. CDR3 bases: TGTGCCAGCACCCAGCGGGGGGGCCAGACCTTTACCGGGGAGCTGTTTTTT. Its protein is CASTQRGGQTFTGELFF.

The V call is TRBV28, the J call TRBJ1-1, with D tentatively TRBD1 (6 bases). The CDR3 is 15 amino acids. V lost 5 bases, J lost 4 bases, and 17 bases lay in between. Germline V gives CDR1 MDHEN, CDR2 SYDVKM. The CDR3, as DNA: TGTGCCAGCAGTGTAGAGCAGGGAGGGGGCACTGAAGCTTTCTTT. Its translation is CASSVEQGGGTEAFF. The entire variable domain, with the rest obtained from reference TRBV28 and TRBJ1-1, is as follows: DVKVTQSSRYLVKRTGEKVFLECVQDMDHENMFWYRQDPGLGLRLIYFSYDVKMKEKGDIPEGYSVSREKKERFSLILESASTNQTSMYLCASSVEQGGGTEAFFGQGTRLTVV.

This chain joins TRBV6-6 and TRBJ1-1; D not resolved. Deletions cut 7 bases from V and 7 bases from J, with 16 bases between. CDR3 length: 13 residues. Germline CDR1 is MNHNY and CDR2 is SVGAGI (reference sequence). This chain's CDR3 is CASTSTPRLEAFF. CDR3 DNA sequence: TGTGCCAGCACCTCCACCCCCAGACTTGAAGCTTTCTTT.